This passage covers 31 T cell receptor beta chains from one sample sequenced in a study of T cells after yellow fever vaccination. From the 5' RACE reads, TCRdb called clonotypes with MiXCR, one entry per CDR3 protein. This table holds about 120,000 distinct CDR3 sequences, 8% to 10% found once. The source material was CD8+ T cells sorted from PBMCs, sampled on the day of the yellow fever booster vaccination. The receptor set was obtained from a man aged 18 to 35 who received the YFV17D yellow fever vaccine.

In this sample, this clonotype turned up a few times. CDR3 in DNA: TGTGCCAGCAGCACCATAGGGACAGGCCTAGGGAATTACAATGAGCAGTTCTTC. It codes for CASSTIGTGLGNYNEQFF. The V gene is TRBV7-6, the J gene TRBJ2-1; TRBD1 matches at 8 bases. The trim removed 5 bases at V and 4 bases at J, leaving 16 bases unmatched. This CDR3 spans 18 amino acids. Per germline, CDR1 SGHVS and CDR2 FNYEAQ.

This clonotype has only a few counts. This sequence joins TRBV27 and TRBJ1-6, with a tentative D call TRBD1 (5 bases). Trimming left V 3 bases short and J 5 bases short, with 14 bases between. Germline V gives CDR1 MNHEY, CDR2 SMNVEV (reference sequence). The CDR3 contains 16 residues. CDR3 nucleotides: TGTGCCAGCAGTTTCGGCAGGGACGGAGATAATTCACCCCTCCACTTT. This gives the protein CASSFGRDGDNSPLHF.

This clonotype has more than one count but fewer than ten. DNA for the CDR3: TGCGCCAGCAGCAGAACAGGGTTATACGAGCAGTACGTC. It translates to CASSRTGLYEQYV. J is TRBJ2-7 and V is TRBV5-1, with TRBD1 as a possible D gene (6 bases). The germline V gene has CDR1 SGHRS and CDR2 YFSETQ. CDR3 length equals 13 residues. V gave up 4 bases and J gave up 4 bases, with 12 bases separating them.

This clonotype was counted a few times. This chain joins TRBV6-1 and TRBJ2-3; TRBD1 or TRBD2 may be the D gene (5 bases each). The ends were cut back, 4 bases at V and 0 bases at J, with 14 bases in the middle. CDR1 is MNHNS and CDR2 is SASEGT in the germline V gene. The CDR3 has 16 residues. CDR3: CASSAPRGPSTDTQYF. CDR3 in DNA: TGTGCCAGCAGTGCCCCTAGGGGACCGAGCACAGATACGCAGTATTTT.

This clonotype turned up a few times. The gene calls are TRBV20-1 and TRBJ2-2, with D unclear. The CDR3 is 15 amino acids. Looked up from germline, CDR1 is DFQATT and CDR2 is SNEGSKA (reference sequence). The ends were cut back, 1 base at V and 6 bases at J, with 15 bases in the middle. For the CDR3, the DNA is TGCAGTGCTAGAGGGCACGGTGGAATTCCCGGGGAGCTGTTTTTT. As protein: CSARGHGGIPGELFF.

The chain is built from TRBV30 and TRBJ2-2; 8 positions agree with TRBD1. This CDR3 is built from 11 residues. Trimming cost V 8 bases and J 5 bases; bases outside gene matches: 1. In germline, CDR1 is GTSNPN, CDR2 SVGIG (reference sequence). CDR3 sequence: CAGQGTGELFF. CDR3 nucleotides: TGTGCCGGACAGGGAACCGGGGAGCTGTTTTTT.

The table lists this clonotype with a few counts. This rearrangement joins TRBV9 to TRBJ2-3, with 8 bases that match TRBD2. V shed 4 bases and J 4 bases; nucleotides not matched to a gene: 11. The CDR3 is made up of 16 amino acids. CDR1 is SGDLS and CDR2 is YYNGEE in the germline V gene. CDR3 in DNA: TGTGCCAGCAGCTTATCCGGGGGGGCCGAGGCAGATACGCAGTATTTT. Protein sequence: CASSLSGGAEADTQYF.

V usage is TRBV2 and J usage is TRBJ2-4; maybe TRBD2 (6 bases). V lost 4 bases, J lost 0 bases, and 13 bases lay in between. Looked up from germline, CDR1 is SNHLY and CDR2 is FYNNEI. The CDR3 has 16 amino acids. In nucleotides, the CDR3 is TGTGCCAGCAGTGCCGGGGGACCCGAAGCCAAAAACATTCAGTACTTC. Amino acid sequence: CASSAGGPEAKNIQYF.

The genes are TRBV6-1 and TRBJ2-3; the D is unclear. The CDR3 has 15 residues. Trimming pared 6 bases from V and 0 bases from J, leaving 13 bases between. Per germline, CDR1 MNHNS and CDR2 SASEGT. The CDR3 is CASRETVSSTDTQYF. The CDR3 region has the DNA TGTGCCAGCAGGGAGACGGTTTCTAGCACAGATACGCAGTATTTT.

This chain connects TRBV9 to TRBJ1-2; no clear D gene. The V gene's germline CDR1 is SGDLS and CDR2 YYNGEE. The V gene lost 0 bases and the J gene lost 7 bases, with 16 bases spanning the gap. CDR3 length: 15 amino acids. CDR3 sequence (DNA): TGTGCCAGCAGCGTAGATAGGAGCAAATGGGGTGGCTACACCTTC. Its translation is CASSVDRSKWGGYTF.

This rearrangement joins TRBV6-2 or TRBV6-3 to TRBJ2-1; D is unclear. The germline V gene has CDR1 MNHEY and CDR2 SVGEGT. The CDR3 length is 12 residues. Trimming cost V 1 base and J 10 bases, with 8 bases left between them. CDR3 residues: CASSYWRSEQFF. The CDR3 DNA reads TGTGCCAGCAGTTACTGGCGGTCGGAGCAGTTCTTC.

This chain joins TRBV15 and TRBJ1-2; D is ambiguous. The CDR3 loop spans 14 amino acids. V was pared by 3 bases and J by 4 bases, with 12 bases between. CDR1 is LNHNV, CDR2 YYDKDF, per germline (reference sequence). This chain's CDR3 is CATSRPEGTYGYTF. Here the CDR3 DNA reads TGTGCCACCAGCAGGCCAGAGGGTACCTATGGCTACACCTTC.

The J gene is TRBJ1-2, the V gene TRBV6-2 or TRBV6-3, with a tentative D call TRBD1 (5 bases). The CDR3 is 14 amino acids. V dropped 0 bases and J dropped 8 bases, with 13 bases sitting between them. Per the germline V gene, CDR1 is MNHEY and CDR2 is SVGEGT. CDR3 in amino acids: CASSYSAQGSGYTF. In DNA form, the CDR3 reads TGTGCCAGCAGTTACTCCGCTCAGGGTAGCGGCTACACCTTC.

The V call is TRBV7-8, the J call TRBJ1-1, with D possibly being TRBD1 (5 bases). Looked up from germline, CDR1 is SGHVS and CDR2 is FQNEAQ. Between the trimmed V and J ends, which lost 3 bases and 1 base, there was a span of 12 bases. The CDR3 length is 15 residues. The CDR3 DNA follows: TGTGCCAGCAGCTTCCGAACAGGACAGAACACTGAAGCTTTCTTT. It encodes CASSFRTGQNTEAFF. Together with reference TRBV7-8 and TRBJ1-1, the CDR3 gives the full variable domain: GAGVSQSPRYKVAKRGQDVALRCDPISGHVSLFWYQQALGQGPEFLTYFQNEAQLDKSGLPSDRFFAERPEGSVSTLKIQRTQQEDSAVYLCASSFRTGQNTEAFFGQGTRLTVV.

This clonotype was observed a handful of times. This sequence joins TRBV4-3 and TRBJ1-3; the D gene is possibly TRBD1 (6 bases). The CDR3 loop spans 17 amino acids. Germline lookup yields CDR1 LGHNA and CDR2 YSLEER. Trimming stripped 0 bases from V and 1 base from J, with 13 bases between. DNA of the CDR3: TGCGCCAGCAGCCAAGATTGGGGGCTCGTGTCTGGAAACACCATATATTTT. Translating it yields CASSQDWGLVSGNTIYF.

The J gene is TRBJ1-2, the V gene TRBV6-2 or TRBV6-3; D gene ambiguous. V shed 1 base and J shed 1 base, with 10 bases lying between them. Germline V lookup: CDR1 MNHEY, CDR2 SVGEGT. This CDR3 spans 15 amino acids. The CDR3, as DNA: TGTGCCAGCAGTTACTTCGGAGTCCGTAACTATGGCTACACCTTC. Its protein product is CASSYFGVRNYGYTF.

This clonotype has more than one count but fewer than ten. V and J are TRBV25-1 and TRBJ2-5; 14 bases are a match to TRBD2. The germline V gene has CDR1 MGHDK and CDR2 SYGVNS. CDR3 size: 19 residues. J gave up 1 base and V 4 bases, and 11 bases lay outside the gene matches. The CDR3 sequence is CASSVWGTSGGRVQETQYF. Written as DNA, the CDR3 is TGTGCCAGCAGTGTATGGGGGACTAGCGGGGGCCGGGTCCAAGAGACCCAGTACTTC.

This clonotype turned up a few times. In nucleotides, the CDR3 is TGTGCCAGCAGCCAAGATCTAGAGGACAGGGGAACAGATACGCAGTATTTT. This gives the protein CASSQDLEDRGTDTQYF. The V call is TRBV3-1, the J call TRBJ2-3, with 9 nucleotides matching TRBD1. This CDR3 contains 17 residues. V lost 0 bases and J lost 3; bases outside the gene matches: 7. Germline loops: CDR1 LGHDT, CDR2 YNNKEL (reference sequence).

The rearrangement joins TRBV30 to TRBJ1-5, with D unclear. CDR1 is GTSNPN, CDR2 SVGIG, per germline (reference sequence). The CDR3 is 11 residues long. V dropped 2 bases and J dropped 6 bases, with 5 bases sitting between them. CDR3 sequence reads: CAWSHGQPQHF. CDR3 in DNA: TGTGCCTGGAGTCACGGTCAGCCCCAGCATTTT. The full variable domain, completed using reference TRBV30 and TRBJ1-5, is SQTIHQWPATLVQPVGSPLSLECTVEGTSNPNLYWYRQAAGRGLQLLFYSVGIGQISSEVPQNLSASRPQDRQFILSSKKLLLSDSGFYLCAWSHGQPQHFGDGTRLSIL.

The J gene is TRBJ2-2, the V gene TRBV7-2; D may be TRBD1 (5 bases). Germline CDR1 is SGHTA and CDR2 is FQGNSA. The V end lost 3 bases, the J end lost 6 bases, and 14 bases lay between the germline ends. CDR3 length: 15 residues. The DNA for the CDR3 is TGTGCCAGCAGCTTCGACAGACCCTATTCCGGGGAGCTGTTTTTT. This encodes CASSFDRPYSGELFF.

The V and J genes are TRBV10-3 and TRBJ2-3, with D perhaps matching TRBD1 (6 bases). The germline gives CDR1 ENHRY, CDR2 SYGVKD. V lost 3 bases and J 5 bases, leaving 18 bases between the germline ends. CDR3 length equals 16 residues. The CDR3 nucleotides are TGTGCCATCAGTGACCCGGGGACCGAAGGGGGAGATACGCAGTATTTT. Residues: CAISDPGTEGGDTQYF.

This clonotype has just a few counts. At one end, the junction sequence differs from germline, possibly due to a read error. This chain links TRBV7-6 with TRBJ2-6; a possible D gene is TRBD1 (5 bases). The CDR3 length is 16 residues. Germline CDR1 SGHVS, CDR2 FNYEAQ. The CDR3 DNA is TGTGCCAGCAGCTTGGTCACCAGCTCTGGGGCCTACGTCCTGACTTTC. It is translated as CASSLVTSSGAYVLTF.

The chain recombines TRBV29-1 with TRBJ1-2; 8 positions match TRBD1. The CDR3 extends over 14 amino acids. V trimming: 4 bases; J trimming: 7 bases; junction bases outside the gene matches: 11. Germline V lookup: CDR1 SQVTM, CDR2 ANQGSEA. CDR3 loop: CSVVGQGRRGGYTF. The DNA for the CDR3 is TGCAGCGTTGTCGGACAGGGTCGGAGGGGTGGCTACACCTTC.

This clonotype was counted ten times or more. The chain uses TRBV4-3 and TRBJ2-1; tentative D call: TRBD2 (5 bases). V dropped 0 bases and J dropped 5 bases, with 11 bases sitting between them. This CDR3 region has 15 residues. From germline, CDR1 is LGHNA and CDR2 YSLEER. CDR3 in amino acids: CASSQDLLGHNEQFF. CDR3 nucleotides: TGCGCCAGCAGCCAAGATCTACTAGGCCACAATGAGCAGTTCTTC.

This clonotype has only a few counts. The J gene is TRBJ2-5, the V gene TRBV19; D gene ambiguous. CDR3 length: 13 residues. Deletions cut 5 bases from V and 7 bases from J, with 14 bases between. Germline V gene lookup returns CDR1 LNHDA and CDR2 SQIVND (reference sequence). Here the CDR3 reads CASSPQALGTQYF. As DNA, the CDR3 is TGTGCCAGTAGTCCCCAAGCGCTGGGGACCCAGTACTTC.

This clonotype has ten or more counts. The V gene is TRBV7-9, the J gene TRBJ2-5; D unresolved. This CDR3 comprises 16 residues. CDR1 is SEHNR and CDR2 is FQNEAQ in the germline V gene (reference sequence). Trimming removed 1 base from V and 3 bases from J, with 15 bases in between. In DNA, the CDR3 is TGTGCCAGCAGCTTAGGACTCGGCGAGGCCGAAGAGACCCAGTACTTC. Amino acids: CASSLGLGEAEETQYF.

This clonotype was seen ten or more times. The chain carries TRBV12-3 or TRBV12-4 and TRBJ2-1, with D perhaps being TRBD1 or TRBD2 (5 bases each). The V end was cut by 6 bases, the J end by 4 bases, with 7 bases between. The CDR3 is 12 residues long. CDR3 residues: CASRGVYNEQFF. CDR3 DNA: TGTGCCAGCAGGGGGGTGTACAATGAGCAGTTCTTC.

This clonotype has only a few counts. The V and J genes are TRBV30 and TRBJ2-2, with no clear D. V was clipped by 0 bases and J by 6 bases, with 11 bases between them. Per germline, CDR1 GTSNPN and CDR2 SVGIG (reference sequence). The CDR3 extends over 14 amino acids. The CDR3 DNA is TGTGCCTGGAGTGTAATAATTGGGGCCGGGGAGCTGTTTTTT. This translates into CAWSVIIGAGELFF.

A few counts support this clonotype. The chain is built from TRBV9 and TRBJ2-5; possible D gene TRBD1, 6 bases. V was pared by 3 bases and J by 3 bases, with 12 bases between. The CDR3 runs 14 residues. Germline loops: CDR1 SGDLS, CDR2 YYNGEE. The CDR3 is CASSAAGVEETQYF. CDR3 in DNA: TGTGCCAGCAGCGCCGCAGGGGTAGAAGAGACCCAGTACTTC. The variable domain in full, with the rest retrieved from reference TRBV9 and TRBJ2-5, is DSGVTQTPKHLITATGQRVTLRCSPRSGDLSVYWYQQSLDQGLQFLIQYYNGEERAKGNILERFSAQQFPDLHSELNLSSLELGDSALYFCASSAAGVEETQYFGPGTRLLVL.

This clonotype came up a few times. The chain uses TRBV5-1 and TRBJ2-5; 12 bases line up with TRBD1. After removal of 0 bases from V and 5 bases from J, the junction contained 5 bases not matched to a gene. The germline V gene has CDR1 SGHRS and CDR2 YFSETQ. The CDR3 consists of 16 residues. CDR3 amino acids: CASSLGRDRGLETQYF. As DNA, the CDR3 is TGCGCCAGCAGCTTGGGCCGGGACAGGGGGCTGGAGACCCAGTACTTC.

The rearrangement joins TRBV29-1 to TRBJ1-1; unclear D gene. Per germline, CDR1 SQVTM and CDR2 ANQGSEA. V was clipped by 0 bases and J by 0 bases, with 11 bases between them. The CDR3 length is 15 residues. The DNA of the CDR3 is TGCAGCGTTGAAGATCGCAAGGCTTTGAACACTGAAGCTTTCTTT. It is translated as CSVEDRKALNTEAFF.